These 21 T cell receptor beta chains came from one sample sequenced in a study of T cells after yellow fever vaccination (dated by TCRdb to the late 2010s). This specimen's treatment or condition label, per the study, means: live attenuated yellow fever vaccine strain. Library construction relied on 5' RACE. The run used an Illumina HiSeq 2500. In TCRdb, the public reads were trimmed at Q25 with fastp and aligned with MiXCR, with productive beta chains retained. Identical CDR3 proteins give one entry, which carries the most common genes and DNA. This sample lists 450,000 to 650,000 distinct CDR3 sequences; around a fifth were detected once. The ten biggest clones cover 15% to 20% of the sample. The specimen comprised PBMCs, sampled roughly 20 days after the first yellow fever vaccination. The receptors were sampled from a man aged 18 to 30 who received the YFV17D yellow fever vaccine.

This clonotype was counted a few times. This sequence joins TRBV2 and TRBJ2-7; D gene uncertain. Germline V gene sequence: CDR1 SNHLY, CDR2 FYNNEI. The V gene lost 4 bases and the J gene lost 5 bases, with 6 bases spanning the gap. The CDR3 extends over 11 amino acids. CDR3 residues: CASSGVHEQYF. In DNA form, the CDR3 reads TGTGCCAGCAGTGGGGTCCACGAGCAGTACTTC. Filled out from reference TRBV2 and TRBJ2-7, the complete variable domain reads EPEVTQTPSHQVTQMGQEVILRCVPISNHLYFYWYRQILGQKVEFLVSFYNNEISEKSEIFDDQFSVERPDGSNFTLKIRSTKLEDSAMYFCASSGVHEQYFGPGTRLTVT.

This rearrangement joins TRBV9 to TRBJ1-6; tentatively, D is TRBD1 (5 bases). This CDR3 comprises 15 residues. Germline CDR1 SGDLS, CDR2 YYNGEE. Trimming pared 3 bases from V and 11 bases from J, leaving 18 bases between. The CDR3 sequence is CASSGRGAAGTPLHF. The DNA for the CDR3 is TGTGCCAGCAGCGGGCGAGGGGCCGCGGGGACACCCCTCCACTTT. Drawing the rest from reference TRBV9 and TRBJ1-6, the complete variable domain is DSGVTQTPKHLITATGQRVTLRCSPRSGDLSVYWYQQSLDQGLQFLIQYYNGEERAKGNILERFSAQQFPDLHSELNLSSLELGDSALYFCASSGRGAAGTPLHFGNGTRLTVT.

The V and J genes are TRBV29-1 and TRBJ2-7; 8 positions match TRBD1. The V segment lost 6 bases and the J segment 0 bases; nucleotides outside the gene matches: 4. From germline, CDR1 is SQVTM and CDR2 ANQGSEA. CDR3 length equals 13 residues. The CDR3 region has the DNA TGCAGCGTGTCAGGGGGCAGCTCCTACGAGCAGTACTTC. As protein: CSVSGGSSYEQYF.

The chain employs TRBV6-1 and TRBJ1-1; 9 bases are shared with TRBD1. Germline values: CDR1 MNHNS, CDR2 SASEGT. Trimming at V came to 6 bases and at J to 5 bases, leaving 7 bases not matched to a gene. The CDR3 extends over 14 amino acids. As DNA, the CDR3 is TGTGCCAGCAGGATGGGACAGGGATGGACTGAAGCTTTCTTT. Translation gives CASRMGQGWTEAFF.

This clonotype turned up a few times. The J gene is TRBJ2-2, the V gene TRBV24-1; D is ambiguous. CDR1 is KGHDR, CDR2 SFDVKD, per germline. The CDR3 is made up of 15 amino acids. Between the trimmed V and J ends, which lost 6 bases and 0 bases, there was a span of 10 bases. CDR3 protein: CATSRTEANTGELFF. DNA for the CDR3: TGTGCCACCAGTAGGACCGAGGCGAACACCGGGGAGCTGTTTTTT.

The rearrangement uses TRBV7-9 and TRBJ1-1; 7 bases agree with TRBD1. The CDR3 contains 15 residues. The germline gives CDR1 SEHNR, CDR2 FQNEAQ (reference sequence). The J segment lost 4 bases and the V segment lost 5 bases, leaving 10 bases of the junction unmatched. The CDR3 region has the DNA TGTGCCAGCAGCCCCTCAGGGGGTCCGGGCACTGAAGCTTTCTTT. It specifies CASSPSGGPGTEAFF. Looking up the rest from reference TRBV7-9 and TRBJ1-1 gives the full variable domain: DTGVSQNPRHKITKRGQNVTFRCDPISEHNRLYWYRQTLGQGPEFLTYFQNEAQLEKSRLLSDRFSAERPKGSFSTLEIQRTEQGDSAMYLCASSPSGGPGTEAFFGQGTRLTVV.

This clonotype has a handful of counts. The chain combines TRBV27 with TRBJ1-2; D gene uncertain. The CDR3 has 14 residues. Trimming took 5 bases from V and 4 from J, leaving 14 bases between them. Germline V gene data show CDR1 as MNHEY and CDR2 as SMNVEV (reference sequence). As DNA, the CDR3 is TGTGCCAGCAGTCTGACCCAACGCGCCTATGGCTACACCTTC. Its protein product is CASSLTQRAYGYTF.

This chain links TRBV5-1 with TRBJ2-7, with 7 bases lining up with TRBD1. The ends lost 4 bases at V and 2 bases at J; junction bases unmatched: 9. CDR1 is SGHRS, CDR2 YFSETQ, per germline. The CDR3 is made up of 15 amino acids. This CDR3 reads CASSPNAGGTYEQYF. CDR3 bases: TGCGCCAGCAGCCCGAACGCAGGGGGAACCTACGAGCAGTACTTC.

The V and J genes are TRBV7-2 and TRBJ1-3, with D unclear. CDR3 length: 16 amino acids. Germline V gene data show CDR1 as SGHTA and CDR2 as FQGNSA. The V and J ends lost 5 bases and 0 bases respectively, with 14 bases between them. As DNA, the CDR3 is TGTGCCAGCAGCCCGAGCGGGGTTCGCTCTGGAAACACCATATATTTT. Its protein is CASSPSGVRSGNTIYF.

This clonotype has at least ten counts. The rearrangement joins TRBV5-6 to TRBJ1-1; D gene unclear. Germline CDR1 is SGHDT and CDR2 is YYEEEE. Trimming took 4 bases from V and 7 from J, leaving 14 bases between them. This CDR3 region has 13 residues. The CDR3 spells CASSRGGIHEAFF. CDR3 DNA sequence: TGTGCCAGCAGCCGAGGAGGGATTCATGAAGCTTTCTTT.

A few counts support this clonotype. The chain combines TRBV7-2 with TRBJ1-1, with no clear D. V lost 5 bases, J lost 10 bases, and 14 bases lay in between. The CDR3 sequence is 12 residues long. Germline V gives CDR1 SGHTA, CDR2 FQGNSA. CDR3: CASSPHRMGAFF. For the CDR3, the DNA is TGTGCCAGCAGCCCTCATCGGATGGGAGCTTTCTTT.

This clonotype was seen ten or more times. The rearrangement links TRBV4-1 to TRBJ2-1; 8 nucleotides align to TRBD2. V dropped 4 bases and J dropped 5; count of bases not matched to a gene: 7. This CDR3 region has 15 residues. Germline loops: CDR1 MGHRA, CDR2 YSYEKL. The CDR3 DNA is TGCGCCAGCAGCCCATTCGGGGGGGCCGACAATGAGCAGTTCTTC. It encodes CASSPFGGADNEQFF.

This sequence joins TRBV18 and TRBJ2-1; D is unresolved. The CDR3 is 14 residues long. CDR1 and CDR2 from the germline V gene are KGHSH and LQKENI. V lost 6 bases, J lost 4 bases, and 13 bases lay in between. The CDR3 sequence is CASSPISRYNEQFF. Written as DNA, the CDR3 is TGTGCCAGCTCCCCTATTAGTAGGTACAATGAGCAGTTCTTC.

The chain recombines TRBV19 with TRBJ2-4; TRBD2 agrees at 7 bases. The trim removed 5 bases at V and 5 bases at J, leaving 9 bases unmatched. This CDR3 comprises 15 residues. Germline lookup yields CDR1 LNHDA and CDR2 SQIVND (reference sequence). The CDR3 loop reads CASSYPASGQNIQYF. CDR3 DNA sequence: TGTGCCAGTAGTTACCCTGCTAGCGGTCAAAACATTCAGTACTTC.

This chain links TRBV27 with TRBJ2-5; 9 nucleotides line up with TRBD2. V lost 10 bases to trimming and J lost 2 bases; unmatched junction nucleotides: 8. CDR3 length: 14 residues. Germline CDR1 MNHEY, CDR2 SMNVEV (reference sequence). The chain's CDR3 is CATDGSGGQETQYF. Here the CDR3 DNA reads TGTGCCACCGACGGTAGCGGGGGACAAGAGACCCAGTACTTC.

This clonotype was seen more than once but under ten times. V and J are TRBV2 and TRBJ2-1; D unresolved. This CDR3 spans 10 amino acids. V dropped 4 bases and J dropped 8 bases, with 3 bases sitting between them. Germline CDR1 and CDR2: SNHLY and FYNNEI. CDR3 protein: CASSVYEQFF. CDR3 nucleotides: TGTGCCAGCAGTGTCTATGAGCAGTTCTTC.

J is TRBJ2-3 and V is TRBV7-2; 7 bases agree with TRBD2. After removal of 6 bases from V and 1 base from J, the junction contained 7 bases not matched to a gene. Germline CDR1 reads SGHTA; CDR2 reads FQGNSA. This CDR3 spans 15 amino acids. The CDR3 reads CASRFMSGGTDTQYF. CDR3 coding DNA: TGTGCCAGCAGATTCATGAGCGGGGGCACAGATACGCAGTATTTT.

This clonotype has more than one count but fewer than ten. The J gene is TRBJ1-3, the V gene TRBV2; perhaps TRBD1 as D (5 bases). CDR1 is SNHLY and CDR2 is FYNNEI in the germline V gene. This CDR3 has 15 residues. Trimming took 6 bases from V and 0 from J, leaving 12 bases between them. The CDR3 DNA reads as TGTGCCAGCAGGGCAGGGTTATCCTCTGGAAACACCATATATTTT. Its protein is CASRAGLSSGNTIYF.

The sample holds a few counts of this clonotype. The CDR3 coding sequence is TGCGCCAGCAGTTACAGGGATACTGAAAAACTGTTTTTT. Protein: CASSYRDTEKLFF. This chain links TRBV4-1 with TRBJ1-4; tentatively, D is TRBD1 (6 bases). CDR1 is MGHRA and CDR2 is YSYEKL in the germline V gene. The CDR3 length is 13 residues. V was trimmed by 6 bases and J by 7 bases, leaving 12 bases between them.

This clonotype was detected only once. V usage is TRBV2 and J usage is TRBJ1-6; D is undetermined. Germline values: CDR1 SNHLY, CDR2 FYNNEI. Trimming removed 3 bases from V and 5 bases from J, with 11 bases in between. This CDR3 has 15 residues. The CDR3 loop is CASSEGRLHNSPLHF. The DNA of the CDR3 is TGTGCCAGCAGTGAGGGCAGGCTACATAATTCACCCCTCCACTTT.

The chain has TRBV20-1 and TRBJ2-6; D is ambiguous. Looked up from germline, CDR1 is DFQATT and CDR2 is SNEGSKA (reference sequence). CDR3 length equals 14 residues. V lost 0 bases to trimming and J lost 11 bases, with 14 bases between them. In nucleotides, the CDR3 is TGCAGTGCTAGAGATCAGAGCTCATCGGACGTCCTGACTTTC. As protein: CSARDQSSSDVLTF.